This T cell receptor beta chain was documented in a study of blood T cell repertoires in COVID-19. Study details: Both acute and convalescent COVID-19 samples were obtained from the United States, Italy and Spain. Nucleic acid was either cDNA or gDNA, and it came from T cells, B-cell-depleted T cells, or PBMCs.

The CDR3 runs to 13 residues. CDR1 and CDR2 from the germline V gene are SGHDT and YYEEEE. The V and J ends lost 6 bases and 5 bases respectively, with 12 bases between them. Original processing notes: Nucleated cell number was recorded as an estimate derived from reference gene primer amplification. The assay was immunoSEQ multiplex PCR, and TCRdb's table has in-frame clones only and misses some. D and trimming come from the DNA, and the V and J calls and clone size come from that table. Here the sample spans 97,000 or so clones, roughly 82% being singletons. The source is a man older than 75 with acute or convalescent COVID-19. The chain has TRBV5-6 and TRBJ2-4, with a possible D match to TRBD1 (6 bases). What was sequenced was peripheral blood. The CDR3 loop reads CASTTGIENIQYF. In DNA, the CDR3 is TGTGCCAGCACCACAGGGATTGAAAACATTCAGTACTTC. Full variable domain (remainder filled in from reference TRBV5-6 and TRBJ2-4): DAGVTQSPTHLIKTRGQQVTLRCSPKSGHDTVSWYQQALGQGPQFIFQYYEEEERQRGNFPDRFSGHQFPNYSSELNVNALLLGDSALYLCASTTGIENIQYFGAGTRLSVL.